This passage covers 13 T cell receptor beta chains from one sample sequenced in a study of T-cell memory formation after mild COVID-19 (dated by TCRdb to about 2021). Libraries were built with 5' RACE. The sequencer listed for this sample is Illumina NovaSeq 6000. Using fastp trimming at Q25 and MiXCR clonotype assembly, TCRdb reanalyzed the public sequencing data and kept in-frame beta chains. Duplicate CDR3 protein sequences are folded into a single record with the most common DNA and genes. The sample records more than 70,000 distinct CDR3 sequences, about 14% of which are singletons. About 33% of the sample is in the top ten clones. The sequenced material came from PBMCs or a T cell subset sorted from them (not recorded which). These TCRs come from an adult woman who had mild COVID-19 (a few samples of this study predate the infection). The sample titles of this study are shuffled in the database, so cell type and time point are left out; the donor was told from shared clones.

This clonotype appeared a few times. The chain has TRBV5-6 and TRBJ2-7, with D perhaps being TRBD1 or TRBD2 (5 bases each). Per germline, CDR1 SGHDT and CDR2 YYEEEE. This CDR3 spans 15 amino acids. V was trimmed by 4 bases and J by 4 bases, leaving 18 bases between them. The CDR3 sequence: CASSMPPGPTYEQYF. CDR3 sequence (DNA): TGTGCCAGCAGCATGCCCCCGGGACCGACTTACGAGCAGTACTTC. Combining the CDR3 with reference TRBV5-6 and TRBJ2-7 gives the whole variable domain DAGVTQSPTHLIKTRGQQVTLRCSPKSGHDTVSWYQQALGQGPQFIFQYYEEEERQRGNFPDRFSGHQFPNYSSELNVNALLLGDSALYLCASSMPPGPTYEQYFGPGTRLTVT.

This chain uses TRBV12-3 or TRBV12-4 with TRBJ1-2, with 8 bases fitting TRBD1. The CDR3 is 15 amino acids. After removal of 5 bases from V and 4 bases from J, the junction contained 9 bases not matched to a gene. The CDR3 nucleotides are TGTGCCAGCAGTCAAATGCCGGGACAGGTCTATGGCTACACCTTC. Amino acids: CASSQMPGQVYGYTF.

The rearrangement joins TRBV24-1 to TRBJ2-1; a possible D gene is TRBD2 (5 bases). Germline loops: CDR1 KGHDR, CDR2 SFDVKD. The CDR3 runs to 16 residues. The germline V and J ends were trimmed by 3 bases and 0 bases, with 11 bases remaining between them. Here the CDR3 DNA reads TGTGCCACCAGTGATCCAGCGGACCCCTCCTACAATGAGCAGTTCTTC. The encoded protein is CATSDPADPSYNEQFF.

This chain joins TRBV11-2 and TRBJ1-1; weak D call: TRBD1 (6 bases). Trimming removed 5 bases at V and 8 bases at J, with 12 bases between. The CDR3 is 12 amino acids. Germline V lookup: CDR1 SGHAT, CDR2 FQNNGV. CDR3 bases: TGTGCCAGCAGCCCAACGGGGACAGAAGCTTTCTTT. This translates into CASSPTGTEAFF.

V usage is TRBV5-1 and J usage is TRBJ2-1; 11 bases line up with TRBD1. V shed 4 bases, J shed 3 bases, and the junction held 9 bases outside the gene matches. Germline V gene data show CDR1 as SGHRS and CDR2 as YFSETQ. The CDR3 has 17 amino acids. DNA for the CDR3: TGCGCCAGCAGCATAAAAGCCGGGACAGGGGGCTACAATGAGCAGTTCTTC. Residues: CASSIKAGTGGYNEQFF. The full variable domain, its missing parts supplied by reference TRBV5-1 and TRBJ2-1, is KAGVTQTPRYLIKTRGQQVTLSCSPISGHRSVSWYQQTPGQGLQFLFEYFSETQRNKGNFPGRFSGRQFSNSRSEMNVSTLELGDSALYLCASSIKAGTGGYNEQFFGPGTRLTVL.

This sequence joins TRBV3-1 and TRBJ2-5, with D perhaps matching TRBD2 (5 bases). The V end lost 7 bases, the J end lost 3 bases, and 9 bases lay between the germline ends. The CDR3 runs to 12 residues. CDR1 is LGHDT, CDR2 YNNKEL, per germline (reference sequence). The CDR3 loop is CASKRTEETQYF. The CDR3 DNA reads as TGTGCCAGCAAGCGGACGGAAGAGACCCAGTACTTC.

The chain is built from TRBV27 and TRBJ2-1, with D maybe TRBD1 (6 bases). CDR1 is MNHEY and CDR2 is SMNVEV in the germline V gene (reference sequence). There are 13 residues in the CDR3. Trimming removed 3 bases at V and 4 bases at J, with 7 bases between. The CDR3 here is CASSFGQYNEQFF. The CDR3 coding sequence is TGTGCCAGCAGTTTCGGACAGTACAATGAGCAGTTCTTC.

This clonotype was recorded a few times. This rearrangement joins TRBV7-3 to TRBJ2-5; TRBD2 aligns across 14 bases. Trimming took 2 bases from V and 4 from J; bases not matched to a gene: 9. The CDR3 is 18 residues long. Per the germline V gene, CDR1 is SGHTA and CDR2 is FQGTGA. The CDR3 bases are TGTGCCAGCAGCTTACAGGATACAGGACTAGCGGGAGGAGAGACCCAGTACTTC. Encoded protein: CASSLQDTGLAGGETQYF.

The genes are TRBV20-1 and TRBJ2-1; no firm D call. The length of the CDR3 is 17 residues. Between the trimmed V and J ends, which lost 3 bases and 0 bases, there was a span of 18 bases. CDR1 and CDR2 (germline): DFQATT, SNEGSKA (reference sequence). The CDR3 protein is CSASSRGDKSSYNEQFF. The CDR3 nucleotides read TGCAGTGCTAGTTCGCGTGGCGATAAGAGCTCCTACAATGAGCAGTTCTTC.

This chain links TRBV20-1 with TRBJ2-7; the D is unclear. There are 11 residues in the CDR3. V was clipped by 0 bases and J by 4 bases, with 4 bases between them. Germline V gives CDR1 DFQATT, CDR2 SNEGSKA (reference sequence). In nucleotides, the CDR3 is TGCAGTGCTAGAGAAGGGTACGAGCAGTACTTC. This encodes CSAREGYEQYF.

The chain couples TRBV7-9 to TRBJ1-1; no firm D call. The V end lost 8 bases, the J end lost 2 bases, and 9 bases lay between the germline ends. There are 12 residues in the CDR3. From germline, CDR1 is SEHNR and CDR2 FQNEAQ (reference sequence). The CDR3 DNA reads TGTGCCAGCTTGCAGGACAACACTGAAGCTTTCTTT. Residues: CASLQDNTEAFF.

CDR3 bases: TGTGCCTGGGCGGCAGGGACAGGGAACACTGAAGCTTTCTTT. This gives the protein CAWAAGTGNTEAFF. J is TRBJ1-1 and V is TRBV30; 8 nucleotides line up with TRBD1. Trimming at V came to 5 bases and at J to 1 base, leaving 6 bases not matched to a gene. The CDR3 is 14 amino acids. Germline V gene data show CDR1 as GTSNPN and CDR2 as SVGIG (reference sequence). The full variable domain, completed using reference TRBV30 and TRBJ1-1, is SQTIHQWPATLVQPVGSPLSLECTVEGTSNPNLYWYRQAAGRGLQLLFYSVGIGQISSEVPQNLSASRPQDRQFILSSKKLLLSDSGFYLCAWAAGTGNTEAFFGQGTRLTVV.

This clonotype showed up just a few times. In nucleotides, the CDR3 is TGCGCCAGCAGGCAACAAATGACGAGCGGGGGCGGTGAAGATACGCAGTATTTT. Protein: CASRQQMTSGGGEDTQYF. This chain links TRBV5-1 with TRBJ2-3, with 8 positions matching TRBD2. Germline CDR1 reads SGHRS; CDR2 reads YFSETQ. Trimming took 5 bases from V and 5 from J; bases not matched to a gene: 19. The CDR3 is 18 amino acids.